What follows are 18 T cell receptor beta chains derived from one specimen sequenced in a study of T cells after yellow fever vaccination. A single record per CDR3 protein comes from TCRdb applying MiXCR to the 5' RACE reads. The profile shows 150,000 to 200,000 distinct CDR3 sequences, approximately 11% of them singletons. The sample in question was CD8+ T cells sorted from PBMCs, obtained 15 days after the yellow fever booster vaccination. These receptors were collected from a man aged 18 to 29 who received the YFV17D yellow fever vaccine.

This clonotype was observed at least ten times. This sequence joins TRBV7-8 and TRBJ2-7; 7 nucleotides agree with TRBD1. The junction had 8 bases not matched to a gene; V was cut back by 1 base and J by 5 bases. Germline V CDR1 and CDR2: SGHVS, FQNEAQ. CDR3 length: 15 amino acids. This CDR3 is CASSLGNTGADEQYV. The CDR3 DNA sequence: TGTGCCAGCAGCTTAGGGAACACAGGGGCGGACGAGCAGTACGTC.

This clonotype was recorded a few times. V and J are TRBV6-2 or TRBV6-3 and TRBJ1-1, with D perhaps TRBD1 (5 bases). The ends were cut back, 7 bases at V and 7 bases at J, with 13 bases in the middle. Per the germline V gene, CDR1 is MNHEY and CDR2 is SVGEGT. This CDR3 spans 12 amino acids. The CDR3 is CASNRGGGEAFF. The CDR3 nucleotides read TGTGCCAGCAATCGGGGCGGGGGTGAAGCTTTCTTT.

This clonotype was counted between two and nine times. The chain uses TRBV27 and TRBJ1-2; 9 bases match TRBD1. The CDR3 is 14 amino acids. The V and J ends lost 6 bases and 5 bases, in that order; junction bases with no gene match: 7. Germline V gene lookup returns CDR1 MNHEY and CDR2 SMNVEV (reference sequence). The CDR3 DNA follows: TGTGCCAGCAGCCATGGAGACAGGGGGTATGGCTACACCTTC. It specifies CASSHGDRGYGYTF.

The V and J genes are TRBV5-4 and TRBJ2-2; 7 bases fit TRBD2. The CDR3 consists of 16 residues. Germline V gives CDR1 SGHNT, CDR2 YYREEE (reference sequence). The V segment lost 1 base and the J segment 2 bases; nucleotides outside the gene matches: 5. The CDR3 nucleotides are TGTGCCAGCAGCTTGTCTCTAGCGGACAACACCGGGGAGCTGTTTTTT. Protein: CASSLSLADNTGELFF.

The sample holds a few counts of this clonotype. The chain is built from TRBV4-1 and TRBJ1-1; D unclear. With 0 bases removed from V and 7 bases from J, the gap between germline ends came to 18 bases. This CDR3 is built from 16 residues. The V gene's germline CDR1 is MGHRA and CDR2 YSYEKL. The CDR3 nucleotides are TGCGCCAGCAGCCAAGATATCGCCACGGGATGGGGTGAAGCTTTCTTT. Translation gives CASSQDIATGWGEAFF.

This clonotype has a handful of counts. This chain links TRBV4-1 with TRBJ2-7; D gene unclear. Germline lookup yields CDR1 MGHRA and CDR2 YSYEKL. V was clipped by 4 bases and J by 1 base, with 14 bases between them. The CDR3 runs to 15 residues. In DNA form, the CDR3 reads TGCGCCAGCAGCCGCACTGCCTTTGAATCCTACGAGCAGTACTTC. Protein sequence: CASSRTAFESYEQYF.

This clonotype was detected many times. V gene TRBV12-3 or TRBV12-4 combines with J gene TRBJ1-6; D may be TRBD1 (6 bases). Trimming took 10 bases from V and 0 from J, leaving 13 bases between them. The CDR3 consists of 15 residues. DNA of the CDR3: TGTGCCACCAGAGACAGGAGCTCCTATAATTCACCCCTCCACTTT. Translation gives CATRDRSSYNSPLHF.

In this sample, this clonotype turned up a few times. The CDR3 here is CASSFLSETQYF. The CDR3 DNA sequence: TGTGCCAGCAGCTTCCTCTCAGAGACCCAGTACTTC. The chain has TRBV11-2 and TRBJ2-5; D is unresolved. The V end was cut by 3 bases, the J end by 4 bases, with 6 bases between. The length of the CDR3 is 12 residues. Germline-derived CDR1 and CDR2 are SGHAT and FQNNGV. Based on the CDR3 plus reference TRBV11-2 and TRBJ2-5, the full variable domain is EAGVAQSPRYKIIEKRQSVAFWCNPISGHATLYWYQQILGQGPKLLIQFQNNGVVDDSQLPKDRFSAERLKGVDSTLKIQPAKLEDSAVYLCASSFLSETQYFGPGTRLLVL.

Ten or more counts support this clonotype. This chain uses TRBV4-1 with TRBJ2-7; D is unresolved. The length of the CDR3 is 14 residues. Germline CDR1 is MGHRA and CDR2 is YSYEKL. V was clipped by 1 base and J by 7 bases, with 14 bases between them. The CDR3 here is CASSQALTTGEQYV. CDR3 in DNA: TGCGCCAGCAGCCAAGCCCTGACAACTGGGGAGCAGTACGTC.

The V call is TRBV28, the J call TRBJ2-7, with D possibly TRBD1 on 6 matching bases. Trimming stripped 6 bases from V and 0 bases from J, with 18 bases between. Per the germline V gene, CDR1 is MDHEN and CDR2 is SYDVKM. The CDR3 extends over 16 amino acids. The CDR3 reads CASSPSLRGYSYEQYV. Written as DNA, the CDR3 is TGTGCCAGCAGCCCTTCGCTCAGGGGTTACTCCTACGAGCAGTACGTC.

This rearrangement joins TRBV4-1 to TRBJ1-5; a possible D gene is TRBD1 (6 bases). The CDR3 is 17 residues long. V lost 0 bases and J 6 bases, leaving 18 bases between the germline ends. Germline V lookup: CDR1 MGHRA, CDR2 YSYEKL. CDR3 region: CASSQDHRRGRGQPQHF. The CDR3 DNA follows: TGCGCCAGCAGCCAAGATCACCGCAGGGGAAGGGGTCAGCCCCAGCATTTT.

This clonotype was detected only once. V and J are TRBV4-1 and TRBJ2-7; unclear D gene. Per the germline V gene, CDR1 is MGHRA and CDR2 is YSYEKL. V lost 6 bases, J lost 0 bases, and 6 bases lay in between. The CDR3 is 12 residues long. CDR3 sequence reads: CASRGSSYEQYF. The CDR3 DNA reads as TGCGCCAGCAGGGGCAGCTCCTACGAGCAGTACTTC.

The V gene is TRBV5-6, the J gene TRBJ1-3; no firm D call. This CDR3 is 15 amino acids long. The V end was cut by 1 base, the J end by 0 bases, with 8 bases between. Germline V gene data show CDR1 as SGHDT and CDR2 as YYEEEE. CDR3 residues: CASSLTRISGNTIYF. CDR3 nucleotide sequence: TGTGCCAGCAGCTTGACGAGGATCTCTGGAAACACCATATATTTT.

This clonotype showed up just a few times. The chain has TRBV9 and TRBJ2-6, with D uncertain. The CDR3 has 14 amino acids. Trimming removed 5 bases from V and 4 bases from J, with 10 bases in between. Germline CDR1 reads SGDLS; CDR2 reads YYNGEE. CDR3 in amino acids: CASRQAPGANVLTF. CDR3 bases: TGTGCCAGCAGGCAGGCCCCGGGGGCCAACGTCCTGACTTTC. Looking up the rest from reference TRBV9 and TRBJ2-6 gives the full variable domain: DSGVTQTPKHLITATGQRVTLRCSPRSGDLSVYWYQQSLDQGLQFLIQYYNGEERAKGNILERFSAQQFPDLHSELNLSSLELGDSALYFCASRQAPGANVLTFGAGSRLTVL.

This clonotype was detected a few times. This rearrangement joins TRBV27 to TRBJ1-5; D might be TRBD1 (5 bases). CDR3 length: 15 residues. V lost 0 bases and J 3 bases, leaving 9 bases between the germline ends. Germline values: CDR1 MNHEY, CDR2 SMNVEV (reference sequence). This CDR3 is CASSLSVGVNQPQHF. CDR3 nucleotides: TGTGCCAGCAGTTTATCGGTAGGGGTCAATCAGCCCCAGCATTTT.

The V call is TRBV30, the J call TRBJ2-7, with 7 bases identical to TRBD2. J gave up 5 bases and V 0 bases, and 10 bases lay outside the gene matches. The CDR3 contains 15 residues. The germline gives CDR1 GTSNPN, CDR2 SVGIG (reference sequence). CDR3: CAWSVYGLVRNEQYF. In DNA form, the CDR3 reads TGTGCCTGGAGTGTATACGGACTAGTCCGCAACGAGCAGTACTTC.

CDR3 in amino acids: CASSQDGGGPQHF. The CDR3 DNA reads TGCGCCAGCAGCCAAGACGGGGGTGGCCCCCAGCATTTT. The chain employs TRBV4-1 and TRBJ1-5, with D maybe TRBD1 (5 bases). CDR1 is MGHRA, CDR2 YSYEKL, per germline. V was trimmed by 0 bases and J by 10 bases, leaving 10 bases between them. CDR3 length: 13 amino acids.

The chain has TRBV20-1 and TRBJ1-1; no clear D. V lost 3 bases, J lost 0 bases, and 8 bases lay in between. CDR3 length: 13 amino acids. The germline V gene has CDR1 DFQATT and CDR2 SNEGSKA (reference sequence). The CDR3, as DNA: TGCAGTGCTAGGAAGAGGATGAACACTGAAGCTTTCTTT. This codes for CSARKRMNTEAFF.